This T cell receptor (beta chain) was identified during a study of blood T cell repertoires in COVID-19. Whole-study context: The cDNA or gDNA used as material had been derived from T cells, B-cell-depleted T cells, or PBMCs.

Assay: immunoSEQ multiplex PCR; the TCRdb copy retains only in-frame clones and omits some. The sample contains fewer than 350,000 clones, roughly 93% of which appear only once. This clone has just one count. The clonotype comes from a woman aged 40 to 49 with acute COVID-19. The sequencing sample was made of PBMCs or T cells enriched from blood (not recorded which).

DNA for the CDR3: TGTGCCAGCAGCTCCGGGAGGACTAGCGGGAGGGCCGATGAGACCCAGTACTTC. It specifies CASSSGRTSGRADETQYF. This chain uses TRBV7-9 with TRBJ2-5; 15 bases are a match to TRBD2. The J segment lost 5 bases and the V segment lost 4 bases, leaving 11 bases of the junction unmatched. The CDR3 contains 18 residues. From germline, CDR1 is SEHNR and CDR2 FQNEAQ (reference sequence).